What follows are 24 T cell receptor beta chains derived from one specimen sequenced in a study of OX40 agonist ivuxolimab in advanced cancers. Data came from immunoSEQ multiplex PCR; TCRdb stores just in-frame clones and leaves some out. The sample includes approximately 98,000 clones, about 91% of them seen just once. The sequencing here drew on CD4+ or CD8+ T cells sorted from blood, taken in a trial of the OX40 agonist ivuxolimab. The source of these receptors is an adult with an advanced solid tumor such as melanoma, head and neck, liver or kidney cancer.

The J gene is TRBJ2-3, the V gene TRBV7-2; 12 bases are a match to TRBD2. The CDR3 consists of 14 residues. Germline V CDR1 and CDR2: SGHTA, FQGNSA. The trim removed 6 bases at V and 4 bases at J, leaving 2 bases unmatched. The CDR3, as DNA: TGTGCCAGCAGGTCTAGCGGGGGGGCAGATACGCAGTATTTT. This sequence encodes CASRSSGGADTQYF.

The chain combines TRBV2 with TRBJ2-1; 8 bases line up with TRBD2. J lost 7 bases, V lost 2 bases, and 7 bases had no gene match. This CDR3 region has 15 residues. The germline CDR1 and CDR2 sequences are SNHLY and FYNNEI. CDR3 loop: CASSERSGGSNEQFF. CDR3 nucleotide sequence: TGTGCCAGCAGTGAAAGGTCGGGAGGGTCTAATGAGCAGTTCTTC.

CDR3 protein: CASSVAGGSGYTQYF. The CDR3 nucleotides are TGTGCCAGCAGCGTGGCAGGCGGGAGTGGGTATACGCAGTATTTT. J is TRBJ2-3 and V is TRBV9, with TRBD2 identical over 7 bases. There are 15 residues in the CDR3. V lost 2 bases to trimming and J lost 7 bases; unmatched junction nucleotides: 10. CDR1 is SGDLS, CDR2 YYNGEE, per germline. Drawing the rest from reference TRBV9 and TRBJ2-3, the complete variable domain is DSGVTQTPKHLITATGQRVTLRCSPRSGDLSVYWYQQSLDQGLQFLIQYYNGEERAKGNILERFSAQQFPDLHSELNLSSLELGDSALYFCASSVAGGSGYTQYFGPGTRLTVL.

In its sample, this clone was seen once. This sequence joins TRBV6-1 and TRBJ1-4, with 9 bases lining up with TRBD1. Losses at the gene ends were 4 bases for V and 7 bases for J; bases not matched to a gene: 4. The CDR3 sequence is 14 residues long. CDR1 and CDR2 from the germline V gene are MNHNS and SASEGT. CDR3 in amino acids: CASSVRDRVEKLFF. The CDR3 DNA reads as TGTGCCAGCAGTGTCCGGGACAGGGTTGAAAAACTGTTTTTT.

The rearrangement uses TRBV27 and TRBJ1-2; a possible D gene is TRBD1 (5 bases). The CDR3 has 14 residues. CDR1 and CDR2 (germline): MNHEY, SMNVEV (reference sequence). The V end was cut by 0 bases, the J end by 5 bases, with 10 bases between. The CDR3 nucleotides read TGTGCCAGCAGTTTATCGATAGGGGATTATGGCTACACCTTC. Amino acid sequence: CASSLSIGDYGYTF.

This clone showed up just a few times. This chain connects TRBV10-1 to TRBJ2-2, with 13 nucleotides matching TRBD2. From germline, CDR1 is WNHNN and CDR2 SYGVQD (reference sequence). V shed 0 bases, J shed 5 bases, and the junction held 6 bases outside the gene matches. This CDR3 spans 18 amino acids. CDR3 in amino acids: CASSESTSGRARTGELFF. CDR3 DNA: TGCGCCAGCAGTGAGTCTACTAGCGGGAGGGCCCGGACCGGGGAGCTGTTTTTT.

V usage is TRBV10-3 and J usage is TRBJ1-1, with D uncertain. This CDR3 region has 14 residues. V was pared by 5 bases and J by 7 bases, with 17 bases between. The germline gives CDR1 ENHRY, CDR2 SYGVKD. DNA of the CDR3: TGTGCCATCAGTCCTTCCGCCGGGCCGCATGAAGCTTTCTTT. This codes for CAISPSAGPHEAFF.

For the CDR3, the DNA is TGTGCCAGCAGCTTAACGGGGGGGCAATACCCCAGGGAGACCCAGTACTTC. This gives the protein CASSLTGGQYPRETQYF. The chain combines TRBV7-9 with TRBJ2-5; 8 bases line up with TRBD2. The V segment lost 2 bases and the J segment 5 bases; nucleotides outside the gene matches: 13. The CDR3 is 17 amino acids. Germline CDR1 reads SEHNR; CDR2 reads FQNEAQ (reference sequence).

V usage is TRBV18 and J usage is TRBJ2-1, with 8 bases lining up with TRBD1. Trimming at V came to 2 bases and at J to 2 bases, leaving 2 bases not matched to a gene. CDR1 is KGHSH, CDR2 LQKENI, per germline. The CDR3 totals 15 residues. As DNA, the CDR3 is TGTGCCAGCTCACCATCGACAGGGGCCTACAATGAGCAGTTCTTC. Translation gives CASSPSTGAYNEQFF.

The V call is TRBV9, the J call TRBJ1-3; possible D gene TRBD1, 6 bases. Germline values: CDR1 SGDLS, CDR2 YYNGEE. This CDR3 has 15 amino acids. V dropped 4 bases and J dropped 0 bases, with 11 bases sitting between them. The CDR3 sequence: CASSLRDTSGNTIYF. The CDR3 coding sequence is TGTGCCAGCAGCCTCCGGGACACCTCTGGAAACACCATATATTTT.

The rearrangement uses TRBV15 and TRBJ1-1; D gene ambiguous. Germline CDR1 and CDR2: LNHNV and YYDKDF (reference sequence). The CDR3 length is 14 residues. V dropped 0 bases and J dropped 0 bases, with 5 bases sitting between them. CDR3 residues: CATSRDLVNTEAFF. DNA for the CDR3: TGTGCCACCAGCAGAGATCTGGTGAACACTGAAGCTTTCTTT.

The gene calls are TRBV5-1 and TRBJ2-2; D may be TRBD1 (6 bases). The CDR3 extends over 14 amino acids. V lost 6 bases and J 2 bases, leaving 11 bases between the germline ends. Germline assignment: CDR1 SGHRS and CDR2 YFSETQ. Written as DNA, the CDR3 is TGCGCCAGCAAACTGGGACAAAACACCGGGGAGCTGTTTTTT. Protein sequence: CASKLGQNTGELFF.

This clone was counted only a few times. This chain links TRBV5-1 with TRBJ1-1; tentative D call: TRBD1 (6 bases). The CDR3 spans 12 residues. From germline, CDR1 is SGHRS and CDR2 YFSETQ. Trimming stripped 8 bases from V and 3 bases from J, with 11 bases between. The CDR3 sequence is CASRTDYTEAFF. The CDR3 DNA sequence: TGCGCCAGTAGGACAGACTACACTGAAGCTTTCTTT.

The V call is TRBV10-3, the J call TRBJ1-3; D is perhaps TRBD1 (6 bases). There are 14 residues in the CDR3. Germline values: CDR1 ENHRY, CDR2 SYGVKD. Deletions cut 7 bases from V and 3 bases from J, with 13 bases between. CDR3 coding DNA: TGTGCCATCACCGGAGGGGGAGTTGGAAACACCATATATTTT. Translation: CAITGGGVGNTIYF.

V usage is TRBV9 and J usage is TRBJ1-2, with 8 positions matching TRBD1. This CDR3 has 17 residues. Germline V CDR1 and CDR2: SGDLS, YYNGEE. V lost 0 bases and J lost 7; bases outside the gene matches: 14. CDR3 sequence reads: CASSVGIAGGDSAGYTF. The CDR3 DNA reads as TGTGCCAGCAGCGTAGGAATAGCAGGGGGCGACTCCGCTGGCTACACCTTC.

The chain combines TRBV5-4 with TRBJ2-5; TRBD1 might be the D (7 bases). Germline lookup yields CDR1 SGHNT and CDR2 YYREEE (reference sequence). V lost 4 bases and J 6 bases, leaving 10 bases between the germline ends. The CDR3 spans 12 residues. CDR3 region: CASSQGGQTQYF. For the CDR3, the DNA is TGTGCCAGCAGCCAGGGGGGTCAGACCCAGTACTTC.

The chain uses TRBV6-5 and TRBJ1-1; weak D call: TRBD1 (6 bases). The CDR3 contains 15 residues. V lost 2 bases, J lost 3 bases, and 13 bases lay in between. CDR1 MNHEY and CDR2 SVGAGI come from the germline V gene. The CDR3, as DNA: TGTGCCAGCAGTTACGTCGGGGGGCCTCACACTGAAGCTTTCTTT. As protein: CASSYVGGPHTEAFF.

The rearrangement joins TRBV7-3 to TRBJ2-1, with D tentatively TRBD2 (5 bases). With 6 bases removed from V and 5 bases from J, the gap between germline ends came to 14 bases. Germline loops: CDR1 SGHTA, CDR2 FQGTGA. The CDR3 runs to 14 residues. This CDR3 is CASRPSPGDNEQFF. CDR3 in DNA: TGTGCCAGCAGGCCGTCCCCCGGGGACAATGAGCAGTTCTTC.

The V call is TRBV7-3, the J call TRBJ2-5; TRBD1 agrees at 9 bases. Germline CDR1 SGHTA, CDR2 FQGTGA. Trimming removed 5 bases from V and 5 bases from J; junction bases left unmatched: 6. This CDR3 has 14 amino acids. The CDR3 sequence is CASSRDRVGETQYF. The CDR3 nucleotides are TGTGCCAGCAGCCGGGACAGGGTCGGCGAGACCCAGTACTTC.

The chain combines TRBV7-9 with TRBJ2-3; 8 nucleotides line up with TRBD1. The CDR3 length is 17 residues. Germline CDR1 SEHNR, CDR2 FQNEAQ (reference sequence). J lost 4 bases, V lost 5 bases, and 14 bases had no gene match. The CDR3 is CASSRSLTSTGADTQYF. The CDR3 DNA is TGTGCCAGCAGCCGAAGCTTAACTTCGACAGGGGCAGATACGCAGTATTTT.

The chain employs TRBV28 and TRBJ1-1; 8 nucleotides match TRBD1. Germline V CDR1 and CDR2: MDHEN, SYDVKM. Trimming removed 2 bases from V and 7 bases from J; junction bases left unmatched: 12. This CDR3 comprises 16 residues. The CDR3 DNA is TGTGCCAGCAGTTTAGAGGGACAGGAGCCTCTACTTGAAGCTTTCTTT. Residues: CASSLEGQEPLLEAFF.

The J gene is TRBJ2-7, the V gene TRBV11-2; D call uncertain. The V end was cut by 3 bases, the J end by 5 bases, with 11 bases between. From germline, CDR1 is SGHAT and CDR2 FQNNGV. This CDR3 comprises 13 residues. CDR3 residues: CASSLIGWDEQYF. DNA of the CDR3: TGTGCCAGCAGCTTGATAGGGTGGGACGAGCAGTACTTC.

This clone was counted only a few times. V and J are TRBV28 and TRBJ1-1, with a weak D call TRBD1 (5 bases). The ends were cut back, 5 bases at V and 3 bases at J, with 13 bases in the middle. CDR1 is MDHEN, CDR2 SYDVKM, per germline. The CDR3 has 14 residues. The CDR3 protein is CASSPGTDYTEAFF. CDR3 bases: TGTGCCAGCAGTCCCGGGACCGACTACACTGAAGCTTTCTTT.

The CDR3 DNA sequence: TGTGCCAGCAGAAACGGACAGAAAAACATTCAGTACTTC. Translating gives CASRNGQKNIQYF. This chain joins TRBV6-1 and TRBJ2-4, with D perhaps TRBD1 (6 bases). The CDR3 has 13 residues. The ends were cut back, 6 bases at V and 4 bases at J, with 10 bases in the middle. The V gene's germline CDR1 is MNHNS and CDR2 SASEGT.